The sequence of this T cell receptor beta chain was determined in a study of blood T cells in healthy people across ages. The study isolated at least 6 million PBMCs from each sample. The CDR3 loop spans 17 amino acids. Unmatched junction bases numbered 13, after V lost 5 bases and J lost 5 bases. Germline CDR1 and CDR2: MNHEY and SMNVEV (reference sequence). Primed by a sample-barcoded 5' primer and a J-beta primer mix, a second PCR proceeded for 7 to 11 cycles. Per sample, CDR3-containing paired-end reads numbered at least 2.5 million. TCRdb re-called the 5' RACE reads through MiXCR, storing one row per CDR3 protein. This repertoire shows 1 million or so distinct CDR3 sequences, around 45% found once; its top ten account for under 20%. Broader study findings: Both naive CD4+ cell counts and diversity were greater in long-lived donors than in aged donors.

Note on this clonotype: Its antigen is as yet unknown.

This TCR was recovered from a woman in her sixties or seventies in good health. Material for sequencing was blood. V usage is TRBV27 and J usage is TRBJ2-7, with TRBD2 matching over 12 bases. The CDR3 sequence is CASSLSALAGGFNEQYF. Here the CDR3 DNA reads TGTGCCAGCAGTCTGTCCGCACTAGCGGGAGGTTTTAACGAGCAGTACTTC.